The 22 T cell receptor beta chains listed next were all sequenced from one sample in a study of Ad26.COV2.S vaccination and SARS-CoV-2 variants. Specified treatment: around 19 received Ad26.COV2.S at low or high dose, single or two shots; about 5 received placebo; per-sample allocation not given. Collection of samples fell on day 63 after the first vaccine or placebo injection. The protocol was immunoSEQ multiplex PCR, while the TCRdb copy is restricted to in-frame clones and leaves out a portion. The table records roughly 700,000 clones, about 90% of them present only once. Sequenced here: peripheral blood, sampled in a trial of Ad26.COV2.S vaccine versus placebo. The receptors stem from a person between 18 and 59 years old who received the Ad26.COV2.S COVID-19 vaccine or a placebo.

Concerning this clone: This sample also contains other DNA sequences that code for the same CDR3. The V gene is TRBV2, the J gene TRBJ1-5; 10 bases match TRBD1. The germline V gene has CDR1 SNHLY and CDR2 FYNNEI. The CDR3 extends over 14 amino acids. J was trimmed by 6 bases and V by 4 bases; bases with no gene match: 3. Here the CDR3 reads CASSARQGAQPQHF. In DNA form, the CDR3 reads TGTGCCAGCAGTGCGAGACAGGGGGCTCAGCCCCAGCATTTT.

The chain is built from TRBV28 and TRBJ1-6, with 8 bases lining up with TRBD1. The CDR3 covers 14 residues. J gave up 10 bases and V 8 bases, and 10 bases lay outside the gene matches. From germline, CDR1 is MDHEN and CDR2 SYDVKM. CDR3 sequence (DNA): TGTGCCAGCCACAGGGGGGGCTCGTGGTCACCCCTCCACTTT. Translating gives CASHRGGSWSPLHF. The variable domain in full, with the rest retrieved from reference TRBV28 and TRBJ1-6, is DVKVTQSSRYLVKRTGEKVFLECVQDMDHENMFWYRQDPGLGLRLIYFSYDVKMKEKGDIPEGYSVSREKKERFSLILESASTNQTSMYLCASHRGGSWSPLHFGNGTRLTVT.

The chain links TRBV6-5 to TRBJ2-7; D is possibly TRBD1 or TRBD2 (5 bases each). V was shortened by 2 bases and J by 3 bases, with 11 bases between the two germline ends. The CDR3 extends over 14 amino acids. Germline lookup yields CDR1 MNHEY and CDR2 SVGAGI. The DNA for the CDR3 is TGTGCCAGCAGTTACGGGACGCACCTCTACGAGCAGTACTTC. Residues: CASSYGTHLYEQYF.

This clone was seen only a few times. V is TRBV6-4 and J is TRBJ2-3, with D possibly matching TRBD2 (5 bases). CDR3 length: 11 amino acids. V was clipped by 0 bases and J by 14 bases, with 9 bases between them. Germline assignment: CDR1 MRHNA and CDR2 SNTAGT. CDR3 loop: CASSDSRGWYF. The CDR3 nucleotides are TGTGCCAGCAGTGACTCCCGAGGGTGGTATTTT.

A few counts support this clone. This sequence joins TRBV11-2 and TRBJ1-4; no reliable D call. This CDR3 has 15 residues. The germline CDR1 and CDR2 sequences are SGHAT and FQNNGV. Trimming took off 5 bases at V and 4 bases at J, with 14 bases between the two ends. As DNA, the CDR3 is TGTGCCAGCAGCCCAGATTGGGCCTATAATGAAAAACTGTTTTTT. Translating it yields CASSPDWAYNEKLFF.

The chain uses TRBV2 and TRBJ1-6; 10 bases map to TRBD1. With V trimmed by 1 base and J by 10 bases, 4 bases remained unmatched. Per germline, CDR1 SNHLY and CDR2 FYNNEI. The CDR3 spans 15 residues. The CDR3 DNA reads as TGTGCCAGCAGTGAAGACGACAGGGGGCGGTCACCCCTCCACTTT. Translation gives CASSEDDRGRSPLHF.

The genes are TRBV6-2 or TRBV6-3 and TRBJ2-1; 10 bases match TRBD1. CDR1 MNHEY and CDR2 SVGEGT come from the germline V gene. The CDR3 sequence is 15 residues long. The trim removed 2 bases at V and 8 bases at J, leaving 6 bases unmatched. CDR3 region: CASSYPGQGTDEQFF. The CDR3 DNA reads TGTGCCAGCAGTTACCCGGGACAGGGGACGGATGAGCAGTTCTTC.

CDR3 residues: CASSGSSGANVLTF. CDR3 DNA: TGTGCCAGCAGTGGGAGCTCTGGGGCCAACGTCCTGACTTTC. The rearrangement joins TRBV2 to TRBJ2-6; D is undetermined. Trimming shortened V by 4 bases and J by 0 bases, and 4 bases separated the two germline ends. Germline CDR1 and CDR2: SNHLY and FYNNEI. The CDR3 spans 14 residues.

The chain is built from TRBV9 and TRBJ2-1; 9 positions agree with TRBD2. Germline CDR1 and CDR2: SGDLS and YYNGEE. There are 16 residues in the CDR3. Trimming took 2 bases from V and 0 from J; bases not matched to a gene: 3. CDR3 region: CASSVRLAASYNEQFF. DNA for the CDR3: TGTGCCAGCAGCGTCCGACTAGCGGCCTCCTACAATGAGCAGTTCTTC.

The chain combines TRBV9 with TRBJ1-6, with D possibly TRBD1 on 6 matching bases. V was shortened by 0 bases and J by 6 bases, with 13 bases between the two germline ends. Per germline, CDR1 SGDLS and CDR2 YYNGEE. The CDR3 runs to 16 residues. The CDR3 DNA reads TGTGCCAGCAGCGTAGACAGGGAGAAGGCTAATTCACCCCTCCACTTT. This codes for CASSVDREKANSPLHF.

There are a few counts of this clone. V and J are TRBV11-2 and TRBJ1-4, with 8 bases identical to TRBD1. Germline-derived CDR1 and CDR2 are SGHAT and FQNNGV. The V gene end was trimmed by 3 bases and the J gene end by 7 bases; junction bases not matched to a gene: 4. The CDR3 consists of 14 residues. The CDR3 protein is CASSFQGAGEKLFF. CDR3 DNA sequence: TGTGCCAGCAGCTTCCAGGGGGCAGGTGAAAAACTGTTTTTT.

This clone was observed many times. The chain employs TRBV16 and TRBJ1-6; 12 nucleotides match TRBD1. V lost 4 bases to trimming and J lost 7 bases; unmatched junction nucleotides: 5. CDR3 size: 16 residues. Germline values: CDR1 KGHSY, CDR2 FQNENV. The CDR3 bases are TGTGCCAGCAGCCCCGGGACAGGGGGCTGGAATTCACCCCTCCACTTT. This gives the protein CASSPGTGGWNSPLHF.

The J gene is TRBJ2-3, the V gene TRBV7-2, with D perhaps TRBD2 (6 bases). The CDR3 consists of 14 residues. The germline V gene encodes CDR1 SGHTA and CDR2 FQGNSA. The V and J ends lost 6 bases and 3 bases respectively, with 13 bases between them. The CDR3 nucleotides are TGTGCCAGCAGTCTCCCCGGGACTACAGATACGCAGTATTTT. Its protein is CASSLPGTTDTQYF.

J is TRBJ2-2 and V is TRBV19; unclear D gene. Germline V gene data show CDR1 as LNHDA and CDR2 as SQIVND (reference sequence). Trimming stripped 3 bases from V and 3 bases from J, with 11 bases between. This CDR3 region has 15 residues. CDR3 amino acids: CASSMWAADTGELFF. For the CDR3, the DNA is TGTGCCAGTAGTATGTGGGCAGCAGACACCGGGGAGCTGTTTTTT.

With respect to this clone: Other DNA sequences in this sample translate to the same CDR3. The rearrangement joins TRBV28 to TRBJ2-7; D uncertain. V shed 3 bases and J shed 6 bases, with 6 bases lying between them. Germline V CDR1 and CDR2: MDHEN, SYDVKM. CDR3 length: 11 residues. CDR3 nucleotides: TGTGCCAGCAGTTTGTCCCGCGAGCAGTACTTC. The encoded protein is CASSLSREQYF.

The rearrangement uses TRBV2 and TRBJ2-7, with 9 bases lining up with TRBD2. The CDR3 is 15 amino acids. From germline, CDR1 is SNHLY and CDR2 FYNNEI. J gave up 4 bases and V 8 bases, and 12 bases lay outside the gene matches. The CDR3 loop is CASRSASGRKYEQYF. DNA of the CDR3: TGTGCCAGCCGATCCGCCAGCGGGAGGAAATACGAGCAGTACTTC.

The chain is built from TRBV5-1 and TRBJ1-2; the D gene is possibly TRBD1 (6 bases). V was cut by 5 bases and J by 6 bases, with 14 bases left in between. Germline CDR1 is SGHRS and CDR2 is YFSETQ. The CDR3 is 13 amino acids. The chain's CDR3 is CASSDTGPHGYTF. CDR3 DNA sequence: TGCGCCAGCAGTGATACAGGGCCCCATGGCTACACCTTC.

The chain recombines TRBV7-9 with TRBJ2-7; no definite D call. Germline values: CDR1 SEHNR, CDR2 FQNEAQ (reference sequence). This CDR3 has 14 amino acids. Trimming took off 6 bases at V and 0 bases at J, with 12 bases between the two ends. The CDR3 sequence is CASSPQVASYEQYF. The CDR3 region has the DNA TGTGCCAGCAGTCCTCAGGTAGCCTCCTACGAGCAGTACTTC.

The chain employs TRBV5-3 and TRBJ2-7; weak D call: TRBD2 (5 bases). TRBV5-3 is identified as an open reading frame with a role that is uncertain. Deletions cut 1 base from V and 3 bases from J, with 14 bases between. This CDR3 contains 15 residues. CDR3 in amino acids: CARSLCWQGGYEQYF. The CDR3, as DNA: TGTGCCAGAAGCTTGTGTTGGCAAGGAGGCTACGAGCAGTACTTC.

The V call is TRBV27, the J call TRBJ2-2, with D unresolved. The CDR3 covers 10 residues. CDR1 MNHEY and CDR2 SMNVEV come from the germline V gene (reference sequence). The V end lost 10 bases, the J end lost 9 bases, and 9 bases lay between the germline ends. The CDR3 protein is CATPARELFF. CDR3 nucleotide sequence: TGTGCCACCCCAGCCCGGGAGCTGTTTTTT.

A single count supports this clone. The chain has TRBV14 and TRBJ2-1, with 10 bases identical to TRBD2. The CDR3 has 17 residues. Per the germline V gene, CDR1 is SGHDN and CDR2 is FVKESK. Germline trimming cut 2 bases from V and 10 bases from J; bases unmatched to any gene: 14. CDR3 in amino acids: CASSQSWLAGEEEEQFF. CDR3 bases: TGTGCCAGCAGCCAAAGCTGGCTAGCGGGAGAAGAGGAGGAGCAGTTCTTC. The complete variable domain, with remaining parts taken from reference TRBV14 and TRBJ2-1, reads EAGVTQFPSHSVIEKGQTVTLRCDPISGHDNLYWYRRVMGKEIKFLLHFVKESKQDESGMPNNRFLAERTGGTYSTLKVQPAELEDSGVYFCASSQSWLAGEEEEQFFGPGTRLTVL.

The chain employs TRBV5-1 and TRBJ2-3, with 12 bases lining up with TRBD2. This CDR3 is built from 15 residues. V dropped 3 bases and J dropped 4; count of bases not matched to a gene: 3. Germline CDR1 SGHRS, CDR2 YFSETQ. CDR3 sequence reads: CASSYGLAGPDTQYF. CDR3 nucleotides: TGCGCCAGCAGCTATGGACTAGCGGGACCAGATACGCAGTATTTT.